A single T cell receptor (beta chain) is shown here with its context. Methods used by the authors: The authors estimated nucleated cell counts from reference gene primer amplification. TCRdb's copy holds only in-frame clones and misses some; the assay was immunoSEQ multiplex PCR. From that table come the V and J calls and clone size; the DNA was used to work out D and trimming. The sample lists around 180,000 clones, around four fifths seen once, with more than 4.5% in the top ten. These data are taken from a study of blood T cell repertoires in COVID-19. Study summary: Collection of acute and convalescent COVID-19 samples took place in the United States, Italy and Spain. T cells, B-cell-depleted T cells, or PBMCs supplied cDNA or gDNA.

Germline CDR1 reads LGHNA; CDR2 reads YSLEER. The CDR3 totals 15 residues. Trimming removed 2 bases from V and 5 bases from J, with 13 bases in between. The sequence was obtained from a woman in her thirties with acute or convalescent COVID-19. The chain combines TRBV4-3 with TRBJ2-1; the D gene is possibly TRBD2 (6 bases). Sample: peripheral blood. The CDR3 DNA is TGCGCCAGCAGCCAACCCGGGCCGGGGGACAATGAGCAGTTCTTC. Translating it yields CASSQPGPGDNEQFF.